This paragraph reports one TCR beta chain. Its antigen is undetermined. CDR1 is SGHNT and CDR2 is YYREEE in the germline V gene (reference sequence). The CDR3 spans 15 residues. V gave up 0 bases and J gave up 7 bases, with 16 bases separating them. Only in-frame clones appear in the TCRdb table, and some are missing; sequencing was by immunoSEQ multiplex PCR. The sample consists of around 35,000 clones, roughly 79% of them appearing once. The data are from a study of OX40 agonist ivuxolimab in advanced cancers. The wider study: Ivuxolimab, an agonistic anti-OX40 (CD134) antibody, was given to patients. Study findings and constraints: The antigens recognized by the expanded peripheral T cells, that is their antigen specificity, were not determined. Clonal expansion was seen in CD4+ and CD8+ blood T cells by week 6 at 0.1 to 3.0 mg/kg.

This TCR derives from an adult with an advanced solid tumor such as melanoma, head and neck, liver or kidney cancer. The chain joins TRBV5-4 to TRBJ2-5; D possibly corresponds to TRBD1 (5 bases). The sequencing here drew on CD4+ or CD8+ T cells sorted from blood, taken in a trial of the OX40 agonist ivuxolimab. CDR3: CASSLGPGSQGTQYF. CDR3 sequence (DNA): TGTGCCAGCAGCTTGGGGCCGGGCTCGCAGGGGACCCAGTACTTC. The whole variable domain, remainder taken from reference TRBV5-4 and TRBJ2-5, is ETGVTQSPTHLIKTRGQQVTLRCSSQSGHNTVSWYQQALGQGPQFIFQYYREEENGRGNFPPRFSGLQFPNYSSELNVNALELDDSALYLCASSLGPGSQGTQYFGPGTRLLVL.